The T cell receptor beta chain described here comes from a study of blood T cell repertoires in COVID-19. This CDR3 spans 12 amino acids. Trimming took off 2 bases at V and 6 bases at J, with 7 bases between the two ends. The germline gives CDR1 MNHNY, CDR2 SVGAGI (reference sequence). Here immunoSEQ multiplex PCR was the method, and the copy in TCRdb shows in-frame clones only, minus some. The sample includes approximately 170,000 clones, roughly 85% of them seen just once. The specimen was PBMCs or T cells enriched from blood (not recorded which). The receptor was derived from a young woman who had recovered from COVID-19. The chain couples TRBV6-6 to TRBJ2-5, with D unresolved. The CDR3 loop reads CASSYTEKTQYF. CDR3 sequence (DNA): TGTGCCAGCAGTTACACAGAGAAGACCCAGTACTTC.